This T cell receptor (beta chain) comes out of a study of cytotoxic CD8 clonotypes in ibrutinib-treated CLL. Notes on the study in general: Sampling times (in sustained-remission versus progressing patients) were not the same. At ibrutinib response, clonality increased, and at progression it declined back toward baseline. Clonotypes that were public were uncommon, and they contracted or stayed stable on treatment.

CDR3 length equals 14 residues. The germline CDR1 and CDR2 sequences are LNHDA and SQIVND (reference sequence). The junction had 8 bases not matched to a gene; V was cut back by 6 bases and J by 8 bases. Cryopreserved PBMCs supplied roughly 2.1 micrograms of genomic DNA for TCR beta libraries. Data came from immunoSEQ multiplex PCR; TCRdb stores just in-frame clones and leaves some out. The table lists 200,000 or so clones, more than 75% of them singletons, with about 10% in the top ten. This clone has only a few counts. The antigen remains unidentified. This clonotype was obtained from a human donor with chronic lymphocytic leukemia. V gene TRBV19 combines with J gene TRBJ2-1, with TRBD1 identical over 9 bases. Sample: PBMCs, taken after 12 months of ibrutinib treatment. The CDR3, as DNA: TGTGCCAGTAGCCGGGACAGGGCGACGTATGAGCAGTTCTTC. This encodes CASSRDRATYEQFF.